This T cell receptor beta chain was found in a study of T cell changes during pregnancy in multiple sclerosis. The data were produced by immunoSEQ multiplex PCR, yet TCRdb's version contains in-frame clones alone and is incomplete. The sample consists of about 43,000 clones, roughly 90% of them appearing once. Germline-derived CDR1 and CDR2 are LNHDA and SQIVND (reference sequence). Trimming left V 4 bases short and J 4 bases short, with 16 bases between. CDR3 size: 15 residues. The gene calls are TRBV19 and TRBJ1-1; D ambiguous. This material consisted of peripheral blood, taken in the second trimester of pregnancy. The clonotype was recovered from a female donor in good health, enrolled as a control in a pregnancy study. CDR3 coding DNA: TGTGCCAGTAGTAACCTGCGCGGGGAGGTCACTGAAGCTTTCTTT. Translating it yields CASSNLRGEVTEAFF.